This TCR beta chain was observed in a study of beta chain features in type 1 diabetes. In the study overall: Healthy donors, compared against patients, showed similar age, gender and cell yields. Study findings and constraints: Type 1 diabetes patients had moderately but significantly shorter TCRB CDR3s in all four CD4+ subsets.

The authors reverse transcribed all of the isolated RNA, so sequencing captured expressed TCRB transcripts. The table came from immunoSEQ multiplex PCR; TCRdb's copy has only in-frame clones and leaves some out. The profile shows roughly 450,000 clones, roughly 14% of them singletons. For this clone: Its antigen is unidentified.

V lost 3 bases, J lost 5 bases, and 10 bases lay in between. CDR1 and CDR2 from the germline V gene are MGHRA and YSYEKL. The CDR3 is made up of 14 amino acids. The source of this sequence is a man under 40 in good health. The J gene is TRBJ2-2, the V gene TRBV4-1; D tentatively fits TRBD1 or TRBD2 (5 bases each). The sequenced material came from naive CD4+ T cells from blood. In DNA form, the CDR3 reads TGCGCCAGCAGCCATTTGGGACGTACCGGGGAGCTGTTTTTT. It yields the protein CASSHLGRTGELFF.